Listed here are 29 T cell receptor beta chains from one sample, sequenced in a study of CD8 T cells in ankylosing spondylitis. In TCRdb, the 5' RACE reads were re-called with MiXCR into one record per CDR3 protein. The repertoire has about 340,000 distinct CDR3 sequences, about 15% of them found once; the top ten carry approximately 0.99%. Sequenced: blood, either unsorted or a sorted T cell fraction (not recorded which). All receptors come from a male donor with ankylosing spondylitis or in good health (not recorded which).

This clonotype was detected only a few times. J is TRBJ2-3 and V is TRBV6-5, with a weak D call TRBD1 (5 bases). Germline CDR1 and CDR2: MNHEY and SVGAGI. V was clipped by 4 bases and J by 3 bases, with 14 bases between them. The CDR3 extends over 15 amino acids. The CDR3 DNA follows: TGTGCCAGCAGTTTAGGGGTAAAAGCGACAGATACGCAGTATTTT. Translated, it gives CASSLGVKATDTQYF.

This clonotype was detected a few times. The chain is built from TRBV11-1 and TRBJ2-3, with D possibly called TRBD1 or TRBD2 (5 bases each). Germline loops: CDR1 SGHAT, CDR2 FQDESV (reference sequence). Trimming shortened V by 5 bases and J by 1 base, and 10 bases separated the two germline ends. The CDR3 is made up of 14 amino acids. CDR3 sequence: CASSRRGGTDTQYF. CDR3 coding DNA: TGTGCCAGCAGCCGTCGAGGGGGCACAGATACGCAGTATTTT.

The gene calls are TRBV25-1 and TRBJ1-2; D is unclear. V lost 3 bases, J lost 8 bases, and 10 bases lay in between. Per germline, CDR1 MGHDK and CDR2 SYGVNS. This CDR3 is 12 amino acids long. For the CDR3, the DNA is TGTGCCAGCAGTGACACTGCTCAGGGCTACACCTTC. Encoded protein: CASSDTAQGYTF.

This clonotype has a handful of counts. J is TRBJ1-1 and V is TRBV7-9; a weak D match, TRBD1 (6 bases). CDR1 and CDR2 (germline): SEHNR, FQNEAQ (reference sequence). V shed 4 bases and J shed 7 bases, with 22 bases lying between them. CDR3 length: 16 amino acids. CDR3 in DNA: TGTGCCAGCAGCTCGAACGGCTTCGGGGGCGGGGGTGAAGCTTTCTTT. It encodes CASSSNGFGGGGEAFF. Complete variable domain (other parts from reference TRBV7-9 and TRBJ1-1): DTGVSQNPRHKITKRGQNVTFRCDPISEHNRLYWYRQTLGQGPEFLTYFQNEAQLEKSRLLSDRFSAERPKGSFSTLEIQRTEQGDSAMYLCASSSNGFGGGGEAFFGQGTRLTVV.

V is TRBV6-1 and J is TRBJ2-4; TRBD1 might be the D (6 bases). The CDR3 runs to 13 residues. Germline V gene sequence: CDR1 MNHNS, CDR2 SASEGT. Trimming stripped 4 bases from V and 5 bases from J, with 9 bases between. The CDR3 here is CASSASGENIQYF. CDR3 DNA: TGTGCCAGCAGTGCCTCAGGGGAAAACATTCAGTACTTC.

The V call is TRBV5-1, the J call TRBJ1-2; TRBD1 might be the D (6 bases). CDR3 size: 14 residues. Trimming cost V 4 bases and J 8 bases, with 18 bases left between them. The V gene's germline CDR1 is SGHRS and CDR2 YFSETQ. CDR3 sequence reads: CASSRSGEVEGYTF. DNA for the CDR3: TGCGCCAGCAGCAGGTCAGGGGAAGTCGAGGGCTACACCTTC.

This chain joins TRBV5-1 and TRBJ2-6; 8 nucleotides align to TRBD1. CDR1 is SGHRS, CDR2 YFSETQ, per germline. J was trimmed by 0 bases and V by 3 bases; bases with no gene match: 5. This CDR3 region has 17 residues. CDR3 protein: CASSSDRGSSGANVLTF. The CDR3 bases are TGCGCCAGCAGCTCCGACAGGGGAAGCTCTGGGGCCAACGTCCTGACTTTC.

The chain is built from TRBV11-3 and TRBJ2-3, with D perhaps assigned TRBD1 or TRBD2 (5 bases each). The ends were cut back, 5 bases at V and 11 bases at J, with 11 bases in the middle. Germline loops: CDR1 SGHNT, CDR2 YENEEA. There are 11 residues in the CDR3. The CDR3, as DNA: TGTGCCAGCAGCCCGGGGCTCGGGCAGTATTTT. It is translated as CASSPGLGQYF.

The chain recombines TRBV20-1 with TRBJ1-3; TRBD1 matches 8 bases. The CDR3 runs 13 residues. After removal of 6 bases from V and 4 bases from J, the junction contained 5 bases not matched to a gene. The germline gives CDR1 DFQATT, CDR2 SNEGSKA (reference sequence). Here the CDR3 reads CSAAQGAGNTIYF. CDR3 sequence (DNA): TGCAGTGCCGCGCAGGGGGCGGGAAACACCATATATTTT.

This clonotype was picked up many times. The rearrangement links TRBV15 to TRBJ2-3; D assignment may be TRBD1 or TRBD2 (6 bases each). CDR1 and CDR2 from the germline V gene are LNHNV and YYDKDF (reference sequence). With 3 bases removed from V and 8 bases from J, the gap between germline ends came to 21 bases. There are 16 residues in the CDR3. CDR3 loop: CATSSAGLLTQGTQYF. CDR3 bases: TGTGCCACCAGCAGTGCGGGACTCCTTACACAGGGTACGCAGTATTTT. Full variable domain (rest looked up from reference TRBV15 and TRBJ2-3): DAMVIQNPRYQVTQFGKPVTLSCSQTLNHNVMYWYQQKSSQAPKLLFHYYDKDFNNEADTPDNFQSRRPNTSFCFLDIRSPGLGDTAMYLCATSSAGLLTQGTQYFGPGTRLTVL.

V and J are TRBV10-3 and TRBJ2-3; D is unresolved. The germline V gene encodes CDR1 ENHRY and CDR2 SYGVKD. Trimming shortened V by 4 bases and J by 6 bases, and 5 bases separated the two germline ends. CDR3 length: 11 amino acids. The CDR3 is CAISARDTQYF. Written as DNA, the CDR3 is TGTGCCATCAGTGCACGGGATACGCAGTATTTT.

This clonotype came up a few times. The chain uses TRBV5-1 and TRBJ2-2; a possible D gene is TRBD2 (6 bases). Trimming stripped 0 bases from V and 7 bases from J, with 13 bases between. In germline, CDR1 is SGHRS, CDR2 YFSETQ. The CDR3 runs to 15 residues. Written as DNA, the CDR3 is TGCGCCAGCAGCTTGGGCGGGGACCTCTTCGGGGAGCTGTTTTTT. Its translation is CASSLGGDLFGELFF.

V and J are TRBV12-3 or TRBV12-4 and TRBJ2-1; possibly TRBD2 for D (7 bases). This CDR3 has 13 residues. V was shortened by 5 bases and J by 10 bases, with 15 bases between the two germline ends. CDR3 amino acids: CASSLIGGPEQFF. The CDR3, as DNA: TGTGCCAGCAGTCTCATCGGGGGGCCCGAGCAGTTCTTC.

There are a few counts of this clonotype. CDR3 nucleotides: TGCGCCAGCAGCGACCCCGCGCGGCTGAACACTGAAGCTTTCTTT. Its translation is CASSDPARLNTEAFF. This rearrangement joins TRBV5-1 to TRBJ1-1; no definite D call. Germline V CDR1 and CDR2: SGHRS, YFSETQ. Trimming cost V 4 bases and J 0 bases, with 13 bases left between them. The CDR3 is 15 amino acids.

This rearrangement joins TRBV5-1 to TRBJ2-3; TRBD1 or TRBD2 may be the D gene (6 bases each). CDR1 is SGHRS and CDR2 is YFSETQ in the germline V gene. This CDR3 spans 17 amino acids. V gave up 3 bases and J gave up 3 bases, with 20 bases separating them. CDR3 in DNA: TGCGCCAGCAGCTGGAGGGGGGACGCCGGGACGACAGATACGCAGTATTTT. Its protein product is CASSWRGDAGTTDTQYF.

The chain is built from TRBV19 and TRBJ2-7; 7 bases align to TRBD2. With V trimmed by 5 bases and J by 7 bases, 11 bases remained unmatched. The length of the CDR3 is 14 residues. The germline gives CDR1 LNHDA, CDR2 SQIVND (reference sequence). For the CDR3, the DNA is TGTGCCAGTAGTTTCGCGGGAGAGGTTGTTGAGCAGTACTTC. The encoded protein is CASSFAGEVVEQYF.

This clonotype was counted only a few times. The chain employs TRBV20-1 and TRBJ2-2; 10 bases match TRBD2. Trimming cost V 0 bases and J 7 bases; bases outside gene matches: 11. This CDR3 has 17 amino acids. Germline CDR1 is DFQATT and CDR2 is SNEGSKA (reference sequence). For the CDR3, the DNA is TGCAGTGCTAGAGATCGAGATACAACTAGCGGGAACGGGGAGCTGTTTTTT. Its translation: CSARDRDTTSGNGELFF.

This clonotype showed up just a few times. This chain connects TRBV12-3 or TRBV12-4 to TRBJ1-1, with unresolved D. This CDR3 contains 15 residues. The V end was cut by 8 bases, the J end by 1 base, with 17 bases between. CDR3 loop: CASSIPGRTNTEAFF. CDR3 sequence (DNA): TGTGCCAGCTCCATCCCCGGGCGGACGAACACTGAAGCTTTCTTT.

The V call is TRBV7-9, the J call TRBJ2-5; D not certain. V gave up 5 bases and J gave up 4 bases, with 8 bases separating them. CDR1 and CDR2 (germline): SEHNR, FQNEAQ (reference sequence). This CDR3 comprises 12 residues. The CDR3 region has the DNA TGTGCCAGCAGCCGGGTGGGAGAGACCCAGTACTTC. Translated, it gives CASSRVGETQYF.

The chain links TRBV2 to TRBJ2-6, with D hard to call. There are 15 residues in the CDR3. CDR1 is SNHLY, CDR2 FYNNEI, per germline. V gave up 4 bases and J gave up 0 bases, with 7 bases separating them. CDR3 nucleotides: TGTGCCAGCAGTGTGAGAGGCTCTGGGGCCAACGTCCTGACTTTC. It yields the protein CASSVRGSGANVLTF. Full variable domain (outside the CDR3, taken from reference TRBV2 and TRBJ2-6): EPEVTQTPSHQVTQMGQEVILRCVPISNHLYFYWYRQILGQKVEFLVSFYNNEISEKSEIFDDQFSVERPDGSNFTLKIRSTKLEDSAMYFCASSVRGSGANVLTFGAGSRLTVL.

The J gene is TRBJ2-2, the V gene TRBV28; 7 nucleotides align to TRBD2. Trimming at V came to 9 bases and at J to 5 bases, leaving 9 bases not matched to a gene. Germline CDR1 MDHEN, CDR2 SYDVKM. The CDR3 is 14 residues long. CDR3 coding DNA: TGTGCCAGTAAGGCCGGGGGGAGGACCGGGGAGCTGTTTTTT. Its protein is CASKAGGRTGELFF.

The chain carries TRBV4-2 and TRBJ2-1, with 8 bases that match TRBD2. Trimming at V came to 0 bases and at J to 9 bases, leaving 13 bases not matched to a gene. The length of the CDR3 is 17 residues. In germline, CDR1 is LGHNA, CDR2 YNFKEQ. CDR3 residues: CASSQEGQRELKGEQFF. The CDR3, as DNA: TGTGCCAGCAGCCAAGAGGGCCAGCGGGAGCTGAAGGGTGAGCAGTTCTTC.

There are a few counts of this clonotype. The chain couples TRBV9 to TRBJ2-1; 8 bases map to TRBD1. CDR1 is SGDLS and CDR2 is YYNGEE in the germline V gene. The length of the CDR3 is 17 residues. With V trimmed by 4 bases and J by 10 bases, 19 bases remained unmatched. DNA of the CDR3: TGTGCCAGCAGCCTTCGGAGTGTCGCTGGACAGGGTAACGAGCAGTTCTTC. This codes for CASSLRSVAGQGNEQFF.

Only a few counts were recorded for this clonotype. The gene calls are TRBV20-1 and TRBJ1-2, with a weak D call TRBD1 (5 bases). Trimming cost V 2 bases and J 6 bases, with 13 bases left between them. The CDR3 runs 13 residues. The germline CDR1 and CDR2 sequences are DFQATT and SNEGSKA (reference sequence). This CDR3 is CSARRDLHHGYTF. The DNA for the CDR3 is TGCAGTGCTAGACGGGACTTACACCATGGCTACACCTTC.

V gene TRBV5-6 combines with J gene TRBJ2-5, with D maybe TRBD2 (6 bases). The V end was cut by 3 bases, the J end by 5 bases, with 17 bases between. Germline V gene lookup returns CDR1 SGHDT and CDR2 YYEEEE. The CDR3 totals 15 residues. The CDR3 sequence is CASSWRDVRGETQYF. The CDR3 region has the DNA TGTGCCAGCAGCTGGAGGGACGTCCGGGGGGAGACCCAGTACTTC.

The chain couples TRBV28 to TRBJ2-4; 7 nucleotides agree with TRBD1. The CDR3 has 18 residues. Germline-derived CDR1 and CDR2 are MDHEN and SYDVKM. Germline trimming cut 2 bases from V and 0 bases from J; bases unmatched to any gene: 10. This chain's CDR3 is CASSLPQGWLVAKNIQYF. The CDR3 DNA follows: TGTGCCAGCAGTTTACCACAGGGGTGGCTTGTAGCCAAAAACATTCAGTACTTC.

This chain links TRBV12-3 or TRBV12-4 with TRBJ2-5, with D perhaps TRBD2 (6 bases). The CDR3 sequence is 11 residues long. V was clipped by 7 bases and J by 7 bases, with 10 bases between them. For the CDR3, the DNA is TGTGCCAGCACCTCCGGGGGGACCCAGTACTTC. Translated: CASTSGGTQYF.

The CDR3 is CASSLDRAFPGTQYF. For the CDR3, the DNA is TGCGCCAGCAGCTTGGATAGGGCCTTCCCGGGGACCCAGTACTTC. This sequence joins TRBV5-1 and TRBJ2-5; no definite D call. V lost 0 bases and J lost 7, with 16 bases in between. The germline V gene has CDR1 SGHRS and CDR2 YFSETQ. This CDR3 has 15 residues.

The chain has TRBV5-1 and TRBJ1-1; no clear D gene. The CDR3 is 16 residues long. The V gene lost 0 bases and the J gene lost 2 bases, with 14 bases spanning the gap. Germline V lookup: CDR1 SGHRS, CDR2 YFSETQ. The CDR3 DNA reads TGCGCCAGCAGCTTGGAGCTGGGAGAGGTAAACACTGAAGCTTTCTTT. Encoded protein: CASSLELGEVNTEAFF.